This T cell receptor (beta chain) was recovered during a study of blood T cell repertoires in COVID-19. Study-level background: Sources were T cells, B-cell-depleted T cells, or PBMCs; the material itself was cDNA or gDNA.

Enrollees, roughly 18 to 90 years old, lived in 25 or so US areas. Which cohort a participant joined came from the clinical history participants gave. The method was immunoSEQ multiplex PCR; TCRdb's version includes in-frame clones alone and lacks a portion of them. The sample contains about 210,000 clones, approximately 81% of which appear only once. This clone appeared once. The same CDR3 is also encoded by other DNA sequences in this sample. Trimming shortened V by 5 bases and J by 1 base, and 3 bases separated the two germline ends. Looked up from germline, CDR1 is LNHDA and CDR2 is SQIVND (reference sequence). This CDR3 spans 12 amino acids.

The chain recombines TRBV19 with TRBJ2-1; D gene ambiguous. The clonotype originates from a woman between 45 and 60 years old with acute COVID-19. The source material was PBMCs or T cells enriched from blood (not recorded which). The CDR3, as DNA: TGTGCCAGTAGTCCATCCTACAATGAGCAGTTCTTC. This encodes CASSPSYNEQFF.